The clone carrying this TCR beta chain occurred a few times. What it binds is not known. Trimming cost V 3 bases and J 2 bases; bases outside gene matches: 5. The CDR3 loop spans 15 amino acids. Germline V gene data show CDR1 as SEHNR and CDR2 as FQNEAQ (reference sequence). The data originate from a study of early stage breast cancer tumors. Findings of the study overall: Unsorted bulk genomic DNA sequencing lacked pairing and functional marker data.

Produced via immunoSEQ multiplex PCR; TCRdb's table is partial and in-frame only. This repertoire shows around 40,000 clones, around 68% found once; its top ten account for 6.8%. The chain is built from TRBV7-9 and TRBJ2-3, with 7 bases matching TRBD2. What was sequenced was blood. This clonotype originated in a person between 55 and 70 years old with breast cancer. Here the CDR3 DNA reads TGTGCCAGCAGCTTTAGAGCGGGACTCACAGATACGCAGTATTTT. Residues: CASSFRAGLTDTQYF. Complete variable domain (other parts from reference TRBV7-9 and TRBJ2-3): DTGVSQNPRHKITKRGQNVTFRCDPISEHNRLYWYRQTLGQGPEFLTYFQNEAQLEKSRLLSDRFSAERPKGSFSTLEIQRTEQGDSAMYLCASSFRAGLTDTQYFGPGTRLTVL.